A selection of T cell receptor beta chains follows, all from one sample in a study of blood T cell repertoires in COVID-19. Method: immunoSEQ multiplex PCR; TCRdb's copy keeps in-frame clones and lacks some. The sample shows around 130,000 clones, 75% to 90% of them seen only once. Sequencing was done on a sample of peripheral blood. These receptors originate from a woman aged 80 or over with acute or convalescent COVID-19. CDR3s include the opening cysteine and the closing phenylalanine or tryptophan. Fields, in order: D gene, V gene, clone size, J gene, CDR3 protein, CDR3 DNA. D genes are given only for firm matches. Clone size appears in some rows only: once, few, many, or a class for an expanded clone.

TRBD2	TRBV2	.	TRBJ2-3	CASRALAGGSTDTQYF	TGTGCCAGCAGGGCGCTTGCGGGGGGCTCCACAGATACGCAGTATTTT
.	TRBV28	once	TRBJ1-2	CASRSQGWGYTF	TGTGCCAGCAGGTCCCAGGGATGGGGCTACACCTTC
.	TRBV18	.	TRBJ2-1	CASSHSGRGQGIINEQFF	TGTGCCAGCTCACACTCCGGGAGGGGACAGGGAATTATCAATGAGCAGTTCTTC
TRBD1	TRBV27	.	TRBJ1-2	CASSGETGNGPGYTF	TGTGCCAGCAGTGGCGAGACAGGGAACGGGCCAGGCTACACCTTC
TRBD1	TRBV4-1	.	TRBJ2-3	CASSPRGTDQDTQYF	TGCGCCAGCAGCCCCCGTGGGACAGACCAAGATACGCAGTATTTT
.	TRBV15	.	TRBJ1-2	CATSPRQGYYGYTF	TGTGCCACCAGCCCCCGGCAGGGCTACTATGGCTACACCTTC
TRBD2	TRBV27	.	TRBJ2-3	CASSSRGSGVTDTQYF	TGTGCCAGCAGTTCAAGAGGTAGCGGGGTCACAGATACGCAGTATTTT
TRBD1	TRBV28	few	TRBJ1-4	CATRGTVNEKLFF	TGTGCCACCCGCGGGACAGTAAATGAAAAACTGTTTTTT
TRBD1	TRBV4-1	.	TRBJ1-5	CASSQVVGGGNQPQHF	TGCGCCAGCAGCCAAGTGGTAGGGGGCGGCAATCAGCCCCAGCATTTT
TRBD1	TRBV7-2	few	TRBJ1-5	CASSLAGTGGNQPQHF	TGTGCCAGCAGCTTAGCTGGGACAGGGGGTAATCAGCCCCAGCATTTT
TRBD2	TRBV3-1/TRBV3-2	once	TRBJ2-7	CASSYRSGRGTREQYF	TGTGCCAGCAGCTACCGTAGCGGGAGGGGTACTAGGGAGCAGTACTTC
.	TRBV28	.	TRBJ1-1	CASSLRLRNTEAFF	TGTGCCAGCAGTTTACGGTTACGGAACACTGAAGCTTTCTTT
.	TRBV5-1	.	TRBJ2-2	CASSFSGGNAGELFF	TGCGCCAGCAGCTTCTCAGGGGGGAACGCCGGGGAGCTGTTTTTT
TRBD1	TRBV12-3/TRBV12-4	.	TRBJ2-3	CASSTTGHTQYF	TGTGCCAGCAGTACGACAGGGCATACGCAGTATTTT
.	TRBV2	few	TRBJ1-5	CAGTAGHFSNQPQHF	TGTGCCGGGACGGCGGGGCACTTTAGCAATCAGCCCCAGCATTTT
.	TRBV4-1	.	TRBJ2-3	CASSQDPGFADTQYF	TGCGCCAGCAGCCAAGATCCAGGGTTTGCAGATACGCAGTATTTT